The sequence of this T cell receptor beta chain was determined in a study of blood T cell repertoires in COVID-19. Original data processing: Amplification of reference gene primers provided the estimated nucleated cell counts. The repertoire was sequenced with immunoSEQ multiplex PCR; TCRdb's copy has only in-frame clones and lacks some. V and J calls and clone size come straight from that table; D and trimming were deduced from the DNA. The repertoire consists of roughly 60,000 clones, with about 88% occurring once and the leading ten covering around 7.4%. CDR3 length: 15 residues. J gave up 6 bases and V 4 bases, and 10 bases lay outside the gene matches. Looked up from germline, CDR1 is SGDLS and CDR2 is YYNGEE.

This TCR was recovered from a human donor with active COVID-19. The donor label of this sample is uncertain. V gene TRBV9 combines with J gene TRBJ2-7; 10 bases align to TRBD2. The material sequenced was peripheral blood. CDR3 bases: TGTGCCAGCAGCAACCGAGCGGGAGGGCCTGGCGAGCAGTACTTC. Its protein is CASSNRAGGPGEQYF. Drawing the rest from reference TRBV9 and TRBJ2-7, the complete variable domain is DSGVTQTPKHLITATGQRVTLRCSPRSGDLSVYWYQQSLDQGLQFLIQYYNGEERAKGNILERFSAQQFPDLHSELNLSSLELGDSALYFCASSNRAGGPGEQYFGPGTRLTVT.